The following is a T cell receptor (beta chain) sequence with its context. Germline-derived CDR1 and CDR2 are KGHSH and LQKENI. The CDR3 contains 14 residues. J lost 5 bases, V lost 3 bases, and 6 bases had no gene match. The data belong to a study of blood T cell repertoires in COVID-19. Turning to the study itself: There were acute and convalescent COVID-19 samples, and they came from the United States, Italy and Spain. In each case, the material was cDNA or gDNA derived from T cells, B-cell-depleted T cells, or PBMCs.

In the authors' workflow: Researchers report that nucleated cell counts were estimated from reference gene primer amplification. Method: immunoSEQ multiplex PCR; TCRdb's copy keeps in-frame clones and lacks some. V, J and clone size derive from that table, while D and trimming were established from the DNA sequence. The table lists around 84,000 clones, around 81% of them singletons, with over 15% in the top ten. Sequenced: peripheral blood. V and J are TRBV18 and TRBJ2-7; 8 nucleotides match TRBD1. This TCR was sampled from a man aged 80 or over with active or convalescent COVID-19. CDR3 sequence: CASSPGRGLNEQYV. CDR3 nucleotides: TGTGCCAGCTCACCGGGCAGGGGGCTGAACGAGCAGTACGTC.